Sequencing of this TCR beta chain was carried out in a study of blood T cell repertoires in COVID-19. This clone was seen a single time. Generated by immunoSEQ multiplex PCR, the TCRdb table keeps only in-frame clones and is missing some. The sample holds 140,000 or so clones, roughly 90% seen once. Material for sequencing was peripheral blood. The sequence was obtained from a human donor in a cohort sampled during active COVID-19.

The CDR3 protein is CASSLGATEDTQYF. The CDR3 DNA reads as TGCGCCAGCAGCTTGGGTGCAACTGAAGATACGCAGTATTTT. V gene TRBV5-1 combines with J gene TRBJ2-3; unclear D gene. The CDR3 runs 14 residues. Germline V CDR1 and CDR2: SGHRS, YFSETQ. The V gene lost 0 bases and the J gene lost 5 bases, with 10 bases spanning the gap.